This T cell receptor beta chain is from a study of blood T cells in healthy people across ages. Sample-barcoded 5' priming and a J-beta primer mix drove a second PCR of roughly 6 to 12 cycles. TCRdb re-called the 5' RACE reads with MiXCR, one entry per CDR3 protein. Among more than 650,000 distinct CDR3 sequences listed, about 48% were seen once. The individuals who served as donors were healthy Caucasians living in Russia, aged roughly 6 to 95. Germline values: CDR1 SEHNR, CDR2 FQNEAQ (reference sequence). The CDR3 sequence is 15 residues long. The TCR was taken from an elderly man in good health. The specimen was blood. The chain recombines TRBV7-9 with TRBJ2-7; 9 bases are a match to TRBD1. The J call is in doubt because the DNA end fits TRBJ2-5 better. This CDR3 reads CASSSTDRGSETQYF. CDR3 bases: TGTGCCAGCAGCTCTACGGACAGGGGATCGGAGACCCAGTACTTC.